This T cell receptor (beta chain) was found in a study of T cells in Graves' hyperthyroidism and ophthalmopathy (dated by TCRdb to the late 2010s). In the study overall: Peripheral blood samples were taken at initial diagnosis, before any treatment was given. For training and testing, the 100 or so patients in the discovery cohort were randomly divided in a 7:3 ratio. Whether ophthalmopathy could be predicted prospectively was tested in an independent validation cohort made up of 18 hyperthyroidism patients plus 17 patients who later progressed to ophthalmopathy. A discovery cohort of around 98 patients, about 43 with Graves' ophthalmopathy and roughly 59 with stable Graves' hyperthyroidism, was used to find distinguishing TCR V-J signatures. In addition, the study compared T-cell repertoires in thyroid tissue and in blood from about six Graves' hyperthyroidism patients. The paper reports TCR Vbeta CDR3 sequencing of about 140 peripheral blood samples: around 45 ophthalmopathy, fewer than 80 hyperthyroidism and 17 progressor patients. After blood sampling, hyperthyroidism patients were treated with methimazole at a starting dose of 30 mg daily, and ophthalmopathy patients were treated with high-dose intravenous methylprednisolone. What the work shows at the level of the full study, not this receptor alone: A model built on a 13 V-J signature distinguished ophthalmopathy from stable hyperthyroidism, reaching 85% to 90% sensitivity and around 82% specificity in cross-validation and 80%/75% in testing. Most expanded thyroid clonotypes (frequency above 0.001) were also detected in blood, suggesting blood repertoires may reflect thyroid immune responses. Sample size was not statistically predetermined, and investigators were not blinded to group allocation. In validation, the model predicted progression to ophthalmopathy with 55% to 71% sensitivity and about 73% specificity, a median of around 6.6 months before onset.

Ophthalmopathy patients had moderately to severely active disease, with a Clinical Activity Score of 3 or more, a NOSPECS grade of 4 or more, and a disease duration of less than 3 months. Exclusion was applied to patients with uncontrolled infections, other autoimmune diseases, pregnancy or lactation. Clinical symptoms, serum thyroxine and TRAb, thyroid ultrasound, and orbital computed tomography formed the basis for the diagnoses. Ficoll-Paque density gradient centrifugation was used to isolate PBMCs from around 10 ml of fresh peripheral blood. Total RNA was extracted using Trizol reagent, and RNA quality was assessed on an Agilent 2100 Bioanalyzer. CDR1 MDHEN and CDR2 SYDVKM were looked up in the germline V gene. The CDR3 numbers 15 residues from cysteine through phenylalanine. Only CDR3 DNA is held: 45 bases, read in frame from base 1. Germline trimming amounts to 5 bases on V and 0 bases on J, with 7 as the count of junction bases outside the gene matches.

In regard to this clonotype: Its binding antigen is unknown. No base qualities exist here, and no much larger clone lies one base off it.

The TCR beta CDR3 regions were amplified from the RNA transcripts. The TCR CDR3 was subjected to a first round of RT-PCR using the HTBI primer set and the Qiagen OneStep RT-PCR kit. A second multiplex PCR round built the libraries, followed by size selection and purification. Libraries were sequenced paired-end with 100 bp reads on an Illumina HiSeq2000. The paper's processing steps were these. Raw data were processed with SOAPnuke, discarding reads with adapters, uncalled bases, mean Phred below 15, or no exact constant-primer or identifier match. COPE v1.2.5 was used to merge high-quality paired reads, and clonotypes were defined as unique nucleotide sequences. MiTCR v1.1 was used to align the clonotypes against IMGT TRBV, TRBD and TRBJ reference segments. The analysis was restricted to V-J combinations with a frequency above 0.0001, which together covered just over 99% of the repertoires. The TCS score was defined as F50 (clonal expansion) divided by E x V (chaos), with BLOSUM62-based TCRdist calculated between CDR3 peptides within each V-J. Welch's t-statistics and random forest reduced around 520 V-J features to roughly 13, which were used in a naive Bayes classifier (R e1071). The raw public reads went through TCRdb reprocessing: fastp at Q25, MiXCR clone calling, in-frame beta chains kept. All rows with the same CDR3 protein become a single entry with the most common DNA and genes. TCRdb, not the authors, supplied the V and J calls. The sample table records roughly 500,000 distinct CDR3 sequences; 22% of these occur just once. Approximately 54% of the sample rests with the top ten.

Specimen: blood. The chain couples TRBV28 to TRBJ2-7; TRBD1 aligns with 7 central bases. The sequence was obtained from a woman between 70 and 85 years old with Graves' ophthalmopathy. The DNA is TGTGCCAGCAGTAGCGGACAGGCCCCCTCCTACGAGCAGTACTTC. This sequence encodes CASSSGQAPSYEQYF.